The present entry profiles one TCR beta chain with its context. This entry comes from a study of brain T cells in children with intractable seizures. The CDR3 contains 13 residues. The ends were cut back, 4 bases at V and 6 bases at J, with 12 bases in the middle. The germline gives CDR1 PRHDT, CDR2 FYEKMQ (reference sequence). Data came from immunoSEQ multiplex PCR; TCRdb stores just in-frame clones and leaves some out. The sample has around 70,000 clones, under 95% seen once. The material sequenced was peripheral blood, taken at surgery. The clonotype originates from a boy less than two years old with tuberous sclerosis and intractable seizures. The chain joins TRBV13 to TRBJ2-5; D possibly matches TRBD1 or TRBD2 (6 bases each). In nucleotides, the CDR3 is TGTGCCAGCAGCTCCGGGGGCGCGAAGACCCAGTACTTC. Translation: CASSSGGAKTQYF.